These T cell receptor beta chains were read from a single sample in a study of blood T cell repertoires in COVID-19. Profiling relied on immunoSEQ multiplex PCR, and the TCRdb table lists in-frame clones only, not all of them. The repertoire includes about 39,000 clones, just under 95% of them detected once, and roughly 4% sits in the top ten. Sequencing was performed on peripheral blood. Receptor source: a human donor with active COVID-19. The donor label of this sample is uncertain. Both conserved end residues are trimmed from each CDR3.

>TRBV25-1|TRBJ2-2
ASSLTGVGNTGELF
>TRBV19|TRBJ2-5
ASSMSGGETQY
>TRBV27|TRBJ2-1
ASTGLAGGGTSYNEQF
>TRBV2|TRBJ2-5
ASRRDREYQETQY
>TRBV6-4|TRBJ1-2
ASSETTGGYGYT
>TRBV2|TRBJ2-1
ASSPTRYNEQF
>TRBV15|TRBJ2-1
ATSRPGYEQF
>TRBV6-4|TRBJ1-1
ASSRTGGDTEAF
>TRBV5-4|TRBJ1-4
ASRPSEGADEKLF
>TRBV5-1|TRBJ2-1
ASSLVLRVESYNEQF
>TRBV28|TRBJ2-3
ASSRSGRTDTQY
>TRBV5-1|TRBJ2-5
ASSVTGRETQY
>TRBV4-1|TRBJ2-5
ASSQDIPGAGETQY
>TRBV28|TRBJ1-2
ASSLYPYGYT
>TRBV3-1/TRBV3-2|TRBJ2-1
ASSLTSGDNEQF
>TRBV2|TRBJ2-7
ASSGLAGVYEQY